The clone carrying this TCR beta chain was seen at least ten times. Its antigen is still unknown. Germline is not matched at one junction end, which may reflect a read error. Together with a sample-barcoded 5' primer, a J-beta primer mix was included in a second PCR lasting about 7 to 11 cycles. TCRdb used MiXCR to reprocess the 5' RACE reads, holding one entry per CDR3 protein. The sample lists about 1.1 million distinct CDR3 sequences; about two fifths were seen once. This CDR3 is 15 amino acids long. Germline V gives CDR1 SGHRS, CDR2 YFSETQ. This entry is derived from a study of blood T cells in healthy people across ages. Findings of the study overall: Observed TCR beta diversity per million T cells went down as age went up. This fall followed a roughly linear course with age.

The sequencing sample was made of blood. The receptor was derived from a man aged 18-30 years in good health. The V and J genes are TRBV5-1 and TRBJ2-3, with D perhaps TRBD2 (5 bases). As DNA, the CDR3 is TGTGCCAGCAGTTTAGAGGGAGCTAGCACAGATACGCAGTATTTT. Translating it yields CASSLEGASTDTQYF.